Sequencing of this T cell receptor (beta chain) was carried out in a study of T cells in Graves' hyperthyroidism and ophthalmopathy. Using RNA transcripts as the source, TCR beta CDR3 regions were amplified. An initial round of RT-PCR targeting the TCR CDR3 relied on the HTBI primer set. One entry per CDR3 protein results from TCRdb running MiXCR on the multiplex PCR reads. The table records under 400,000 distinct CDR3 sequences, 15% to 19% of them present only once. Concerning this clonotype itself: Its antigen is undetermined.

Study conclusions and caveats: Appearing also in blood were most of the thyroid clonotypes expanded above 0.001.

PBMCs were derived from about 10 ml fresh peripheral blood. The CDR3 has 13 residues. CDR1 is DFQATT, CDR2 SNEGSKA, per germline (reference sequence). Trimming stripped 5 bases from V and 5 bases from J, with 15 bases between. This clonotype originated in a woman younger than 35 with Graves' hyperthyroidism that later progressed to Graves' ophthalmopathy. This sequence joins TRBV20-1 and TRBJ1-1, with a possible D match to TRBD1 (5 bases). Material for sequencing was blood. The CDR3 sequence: CSARQGGMTEAFF. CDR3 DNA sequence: TGCAGTGCTCGGCAGGGTGGGATGACTGAAGCTTTCTTT.